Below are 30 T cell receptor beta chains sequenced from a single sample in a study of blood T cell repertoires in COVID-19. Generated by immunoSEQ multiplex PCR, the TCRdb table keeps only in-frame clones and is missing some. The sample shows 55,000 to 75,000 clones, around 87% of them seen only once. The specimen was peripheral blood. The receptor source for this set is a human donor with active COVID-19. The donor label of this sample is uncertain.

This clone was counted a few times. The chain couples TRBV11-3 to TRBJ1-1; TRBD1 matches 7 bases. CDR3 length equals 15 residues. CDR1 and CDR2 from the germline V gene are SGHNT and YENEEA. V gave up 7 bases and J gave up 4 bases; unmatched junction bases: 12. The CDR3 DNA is TGTGCCAGCACGTCAGGGGGTCGGGTAGTCACTGAAGCTTTCTTT. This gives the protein CASTSGGRVVTEAFF.

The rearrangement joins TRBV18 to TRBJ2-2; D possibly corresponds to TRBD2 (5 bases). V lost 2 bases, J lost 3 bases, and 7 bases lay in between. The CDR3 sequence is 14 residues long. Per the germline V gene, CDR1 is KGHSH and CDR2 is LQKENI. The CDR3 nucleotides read TGTGCCAGCTCACCAGGACTCTACACCGGGGAGCTGTTTTTT. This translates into CASSPGLYTGELFF.

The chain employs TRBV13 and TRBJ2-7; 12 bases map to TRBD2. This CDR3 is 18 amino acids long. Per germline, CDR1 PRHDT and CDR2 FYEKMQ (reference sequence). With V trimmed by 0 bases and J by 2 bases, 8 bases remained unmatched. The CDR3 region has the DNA TGTGCCAGCAGCTTAGGGCTAGCGGGGGGGCTGGTTGCCTACGAGCAGTACTTC. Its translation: CASSLGLAGGLVAYEQYF.

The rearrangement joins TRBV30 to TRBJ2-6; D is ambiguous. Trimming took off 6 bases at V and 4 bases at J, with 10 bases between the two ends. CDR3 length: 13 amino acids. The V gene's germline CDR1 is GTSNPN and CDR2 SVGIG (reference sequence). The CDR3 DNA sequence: TGTGCCTGCCCAGGATGGGGGGCCAACGTCCTGACTTTC. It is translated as CACPGWGANVLTF. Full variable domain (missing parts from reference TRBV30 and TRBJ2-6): SQTIHQWPATLVQPVGSPLSLECTVEGTSNPNLYWYRQAAGRGLQLLFYSVGIGQISSEVPQNLSASRPQDRQFILSSKKLLLSDSGFYLCACPGWGANVLTFGAGSRLTVL.

CDR3 loop: CASKSRSRETQYF. CDR3 coding DNA: TGTGCCAGCAAGTCGCGGTCTCGAGAGACCCAGTACTTC. The V gene is TRBV2, the J gene TRBJ2-5; D is ambiguous. Trimming shortened V by 7 bases and J by 4 bases, and 13 bases separated the two germline ends. The germline V gene encodes CDR1 SNHLY and CDR2 FYNNEI. The CDR3 has 13 residues.

Written as DNA, the CDR3 is TGTGCCAGCACCCACGGGGAGAAATATATCAATGAGCAGTTCTTC. Translating it yields CASTHGEKYINEQFF. The chain employs TRBV5-4 and TRBJ2-1; D is possibly TRBD2 (5 bases). Per germline, CDR1 SGHNT and CDR2 YYREEE (reference sequence). With 6 bases removed from V and 6 bases from J, the gap between germline ends came to 19 bases. CDR3 length: 15 amino acids.

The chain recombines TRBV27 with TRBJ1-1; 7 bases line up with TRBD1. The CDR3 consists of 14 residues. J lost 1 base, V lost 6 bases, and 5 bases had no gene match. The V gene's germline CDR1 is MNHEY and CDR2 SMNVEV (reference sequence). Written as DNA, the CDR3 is TGTGCCAGCAGGACAGGGTGGAGGAACACTGAAGCTTTCTTT. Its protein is CASRTGWRNTEAFF.

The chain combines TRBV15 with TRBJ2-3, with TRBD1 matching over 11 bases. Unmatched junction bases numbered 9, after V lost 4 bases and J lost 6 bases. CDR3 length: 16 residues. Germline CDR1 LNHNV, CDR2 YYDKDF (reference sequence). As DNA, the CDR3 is TGTGCCACCAGCATAGGAGGACAGGGGGCATCGGATACGCAGTATTTT. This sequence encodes CATSIGGQGASDTQYF. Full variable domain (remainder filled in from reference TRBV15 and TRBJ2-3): DAMVIQNPRYQVTQFGKPVTLSCSQTLNHNVMYWYQQKSSQAPKLLFHYYDKDFNNEADTPDNFQSRRPNTSFCFLDIRSPGLGDTAMYLCATSIGGQGASDTQYFGPGTRLTVL.

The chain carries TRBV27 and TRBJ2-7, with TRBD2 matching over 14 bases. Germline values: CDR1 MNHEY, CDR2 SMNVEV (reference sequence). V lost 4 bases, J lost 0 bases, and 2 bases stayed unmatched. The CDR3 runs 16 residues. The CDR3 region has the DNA TGTGCCAGCAGTTACGGGACTAGCGGGAGCTCCTACGAGCAGTACTTC. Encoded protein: CASSYGTSGSSYEQYF.

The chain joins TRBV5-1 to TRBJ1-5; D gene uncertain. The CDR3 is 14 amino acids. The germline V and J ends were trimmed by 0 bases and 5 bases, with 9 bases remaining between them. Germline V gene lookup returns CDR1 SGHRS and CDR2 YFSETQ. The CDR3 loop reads CASSLAGGYQPQHF. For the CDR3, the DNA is TGCGCCAGCAGCTTGGCCGGCGGCTATCAGCCCCAGCATTTT.

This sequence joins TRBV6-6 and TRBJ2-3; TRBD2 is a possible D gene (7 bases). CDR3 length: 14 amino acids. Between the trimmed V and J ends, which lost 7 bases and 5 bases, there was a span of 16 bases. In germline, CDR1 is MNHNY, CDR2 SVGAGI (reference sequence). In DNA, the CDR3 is TGTGCCAGCAAACAACGGGGGGCAGAAGATACGCAGTATTTT. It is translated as CASKQRGAEDTQYF.

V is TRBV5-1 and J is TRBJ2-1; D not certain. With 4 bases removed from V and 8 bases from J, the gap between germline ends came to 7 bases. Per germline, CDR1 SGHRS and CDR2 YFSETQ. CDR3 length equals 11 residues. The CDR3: CASSVIDEQFF. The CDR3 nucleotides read TGCGCCAGCAGCGTCATAGATGAGCAGTTCTTC.

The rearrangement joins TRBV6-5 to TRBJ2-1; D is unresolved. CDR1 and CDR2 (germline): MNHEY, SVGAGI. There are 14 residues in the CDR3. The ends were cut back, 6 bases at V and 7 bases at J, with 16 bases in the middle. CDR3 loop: CASSPGRSPNEQFF. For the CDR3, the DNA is TGTGCCAGCAGCCCCGGTAGGAGTCCTAATGAGCAGTTCTTC.

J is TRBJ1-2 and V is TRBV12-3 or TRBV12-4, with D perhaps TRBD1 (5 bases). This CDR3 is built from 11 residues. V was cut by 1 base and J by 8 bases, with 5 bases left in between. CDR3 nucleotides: TGTGCCAGCAGTTTAGGGGGCGGCTACACCTTC. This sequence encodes CASSLGGGYTF.

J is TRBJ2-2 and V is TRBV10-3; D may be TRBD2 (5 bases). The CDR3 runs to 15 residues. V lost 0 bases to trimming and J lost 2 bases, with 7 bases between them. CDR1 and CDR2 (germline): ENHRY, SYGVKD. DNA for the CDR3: TGTGCCATCAGTGAGTCGACTATTAACACCGGGGAGCTGTTTTTT. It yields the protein CAISESTINTGELFF.

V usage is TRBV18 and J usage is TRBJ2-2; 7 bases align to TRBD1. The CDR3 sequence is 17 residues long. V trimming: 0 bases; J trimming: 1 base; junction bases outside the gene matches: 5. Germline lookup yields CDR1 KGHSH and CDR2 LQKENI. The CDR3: CASSPPKGARNTGELFF. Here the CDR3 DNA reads TGTGCCAGCTCACCACCGAAGGGGGCGCGGAACACCGGGGAGCTGTTTTTT.

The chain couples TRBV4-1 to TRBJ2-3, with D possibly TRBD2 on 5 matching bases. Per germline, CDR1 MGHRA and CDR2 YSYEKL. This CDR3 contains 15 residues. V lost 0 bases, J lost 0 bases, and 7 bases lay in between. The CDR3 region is CASSQEPGSTDTQYF. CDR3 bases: TGCGCCAGCAGCCAAGAGCCGGGGAGCACAGATACGCAGTATTTT.

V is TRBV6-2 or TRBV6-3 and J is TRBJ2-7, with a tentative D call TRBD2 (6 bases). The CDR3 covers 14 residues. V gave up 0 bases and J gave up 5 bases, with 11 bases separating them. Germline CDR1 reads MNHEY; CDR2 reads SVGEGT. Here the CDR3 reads CASSYSGGNHEQYF. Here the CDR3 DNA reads TGTGCCAGCAGTTACTCGGGCGGGAACCACGAGCAGTACTTC.

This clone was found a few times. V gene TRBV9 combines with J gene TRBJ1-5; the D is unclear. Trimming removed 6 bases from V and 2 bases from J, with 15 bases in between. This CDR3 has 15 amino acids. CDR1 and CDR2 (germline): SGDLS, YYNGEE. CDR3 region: CASTQHDGGNQPQHF. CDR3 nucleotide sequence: TGTGCCAGCACCCAGCATGATGGAGGCAATCAGCCCCAGCATTTT.

The CDR3 loop is CASSLDRGQSPLHF. CDR3 DNA sequence: TGTGCCAGCTCATTGGACAGGGGTCAGTCACCCCTCCACTTT. J is TRBJ1-6 and V is TRBV18; TRBD1 matches at 9 bases. This CDR3 spans 14 amino acids. Germline trimming cut 5 bases from V and 10 bases from J; bases unmatched to any gene: 6. Germline V CDR1 and CDR2: KGHSH, LQKENI.

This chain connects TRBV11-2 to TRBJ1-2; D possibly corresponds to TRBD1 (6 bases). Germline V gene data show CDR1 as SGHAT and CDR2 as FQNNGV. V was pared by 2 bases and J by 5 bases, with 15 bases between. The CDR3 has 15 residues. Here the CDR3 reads CASSLTGTPTYGYTF. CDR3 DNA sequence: TGTGCCAGCAGCTTAACGGGGACACCTACTTATGGCTACACCTTC.

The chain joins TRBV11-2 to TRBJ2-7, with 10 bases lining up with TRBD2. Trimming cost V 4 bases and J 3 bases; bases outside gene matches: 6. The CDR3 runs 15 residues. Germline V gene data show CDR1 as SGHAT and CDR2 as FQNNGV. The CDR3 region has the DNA TGTGCCAGCAGCTCCAGACTAGCGGGTAGCTACGAGCAGTACTTC. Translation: CASSSRLAGSYEQYF.

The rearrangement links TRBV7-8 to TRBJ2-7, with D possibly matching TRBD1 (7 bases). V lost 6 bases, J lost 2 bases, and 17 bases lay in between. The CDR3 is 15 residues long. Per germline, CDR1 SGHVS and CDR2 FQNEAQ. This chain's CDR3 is CASRPRRDSPYEQYF. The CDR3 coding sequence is TGTGCCAGCAGACCACGGCGGGACAGCCCCTACGAGCAGTACTTC.

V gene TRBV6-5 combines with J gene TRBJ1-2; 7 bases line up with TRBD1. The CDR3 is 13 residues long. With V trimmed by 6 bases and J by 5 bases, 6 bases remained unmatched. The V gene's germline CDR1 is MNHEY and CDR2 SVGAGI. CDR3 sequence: CASSLDRAYGYTF. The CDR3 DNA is TGTGCCAGCAGCTTAGACAGGGCGTATGGCTACACCTTC.

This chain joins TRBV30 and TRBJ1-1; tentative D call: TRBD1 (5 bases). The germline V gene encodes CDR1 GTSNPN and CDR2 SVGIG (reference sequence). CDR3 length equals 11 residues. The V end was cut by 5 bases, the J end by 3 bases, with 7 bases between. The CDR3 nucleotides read TGTGCCTGGCTCAGGGACACTGAAGCTTTCTTT. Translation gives CAWLRDTEAFF.

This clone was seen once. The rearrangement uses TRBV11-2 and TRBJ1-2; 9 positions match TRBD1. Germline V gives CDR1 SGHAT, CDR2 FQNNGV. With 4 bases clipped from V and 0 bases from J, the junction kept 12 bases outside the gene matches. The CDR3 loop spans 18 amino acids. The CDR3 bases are TGTGCCAGCAGCTCCTTACGGGACAGGGCCTTAACTAACTATGGCTACACCTTC. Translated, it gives CASSSLRDRALTNYGYTF.

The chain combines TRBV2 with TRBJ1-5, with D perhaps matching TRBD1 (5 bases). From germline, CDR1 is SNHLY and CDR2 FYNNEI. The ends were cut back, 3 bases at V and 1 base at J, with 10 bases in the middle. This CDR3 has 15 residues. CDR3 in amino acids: CASSERSGSNQPQHF. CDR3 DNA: TGTGCCAGCAGTGAGAGGTCAGGGAGCAATCAGCCCCAGCATTTT.

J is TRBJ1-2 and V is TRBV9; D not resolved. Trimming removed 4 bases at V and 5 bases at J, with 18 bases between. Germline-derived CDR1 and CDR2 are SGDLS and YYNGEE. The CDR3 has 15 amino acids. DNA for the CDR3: TGTGCCAGCAGCCTTAGGGAGGGTGTAGGATATGGCTACACCTTC. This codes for CASSLREGVGYGYTF.

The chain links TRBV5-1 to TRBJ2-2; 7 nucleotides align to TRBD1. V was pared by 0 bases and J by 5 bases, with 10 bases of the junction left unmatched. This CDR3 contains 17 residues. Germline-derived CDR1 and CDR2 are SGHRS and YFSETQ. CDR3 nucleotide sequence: TGCGCCAGCAGCTTGGCGGACAGGCCACGGGGTACCGGGGAGCTGTTTTTT. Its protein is CASSLADRPRGTGELFF.

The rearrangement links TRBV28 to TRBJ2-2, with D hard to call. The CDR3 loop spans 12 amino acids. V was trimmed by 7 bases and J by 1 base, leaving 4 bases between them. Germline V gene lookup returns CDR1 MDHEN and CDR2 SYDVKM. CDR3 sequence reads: CASTVNTGELFF. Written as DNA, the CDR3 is TGTGCCAGCACGGTGAACACCGGGGAGCTGTTTTTT.